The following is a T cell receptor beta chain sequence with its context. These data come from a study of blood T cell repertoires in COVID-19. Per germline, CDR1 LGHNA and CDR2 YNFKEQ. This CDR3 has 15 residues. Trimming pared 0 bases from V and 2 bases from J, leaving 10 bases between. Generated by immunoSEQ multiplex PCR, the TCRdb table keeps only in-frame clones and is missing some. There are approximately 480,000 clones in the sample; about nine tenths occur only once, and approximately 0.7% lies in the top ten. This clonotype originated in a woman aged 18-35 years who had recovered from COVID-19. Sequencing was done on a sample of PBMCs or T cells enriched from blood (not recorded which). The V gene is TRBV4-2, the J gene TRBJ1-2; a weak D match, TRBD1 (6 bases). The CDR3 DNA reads TGTGCCAGCAGCCAAGATGCGGACAGAAACTATGGCTACACCTTC. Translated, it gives CASSQDADRNYGYTF.